This T cell receptor (beta chain) was retrieved from a study of Graves' ophthalmopathy and Graves' hyperthyroidism. The authors amplified TCR beta CDR3 regions from RNA transcripts. RT-PCR was first run with HTBI primers, then multiplex PCR in a second round. MiXCR, run by TCRdb on the multiplex PCR reads, gives a single entry per CDR3 protein. The profile shows more than 150,000 distinct CDR3 sequences, under 40% of them singletons. With a duration under 3 months, ophthalmopathy in the donors showed moderate-to-severe activity, CAS ≥3 and NOSPECS ≥4. The study excluded patients with other autoimmune diseases, uncontrolled infections, pregnancy or lactation. This TCR derives from a woman between 40 and 50 years old with Graves' ophthalmopathy. Sequencing used peripheral blood.

The CDR3 region is CASTVPNQPQHF. CDR3 coding DNA: TGTGCCAGCACGGTCCCCAATCAGCCCCAGCATTTT. The chain carries TRBV2 and TRBJ1-5; no clear D gene. The germline V gene has CDR1 SNHLY and CDR2 FYNNEI. The CDR3 has 12 residues. Trimming shortened V by 7 bases and J by 3 bases, and 7 bases separated the two germline ends.